The clone carrying this T cell receptor (beta chain) was recorded a few times. Germline V gene data show CDR1 as GTSNPN and CDR2 as SVGIG (reference sequence). Trimming cost V 0 bases and J 6 bases, with 15 bases left between them. The CDR3 is 15 residues long. Data came from immunoSEQ multiplex PCR; TCRdb stores just in-frame clones and leaves some out. The sample holds roughly 88,000 clones; approximately 89% are singletons and the top ten take 4.5% to 5.5%. This record comes from a study of OX40 agonist ivuxolimab in advanced cancers. Sequences were derived from CD4+ or CD8+ T cells sorted from blood, sampled in a trial of the OX40 agonist ivuxolimab. The origin of this receptor is an adult with an advanced solid tumor such as melanoma, head and neck, liver or kidney cancer. The chain combines TRBV30 with TRBJ1-5; perhaps TRBD1 as D (5 bases). CDR3 amino acids: CAWSVPGGESQPQHF. CDR3 DNA sequence: TGTGCCTGGAGTGTCCCTGGGGGGGAAAGTCAGCCCCAGCATTTT.